This is a list of T cell receptor beta chains from one sample in a study of T cells in Graves' hyperthyroidism and ophthalmopathy. TCRdb reprocessed the multiplex PCR reads via MiXCR and lists one record per CDR3 protein. Of around 250,000 distinct CDR3 sequences in the sample, more than 14% were seen once. The sample taken for sequencing was blood. The source is a woman aged 40 to 49 with Graves' hyperthyroidism that later progressed to Graves' ophthalmopathy. Each CDR3 is given with its conserved first and last residue. A D gene is named only where the DNA matches it firmly. Only some rows state a clone size, as once, few, many or a class for expanded clones.

v_gene	len	d_gene	j_gene	abundance	CDR3nt	CDR3aa
TRBV28	12	NA	TRBJ1-1	many	TGTGCCAGCAGTTTTCTTACGGCTGAAGCTTTCTTT	CASSFLTAEAFF
TRBV30	14	NA	TRBJ2-7	NA	TGTGCCTGGAGTGTCCAAATCCTACTTGACGAGCAGTACTTC	CAWSVQILLDEQYF
TRBV30	13	TRBD1	TRBJ1-4	many	TGTGCCTGGAAAACGGGACAGGGGCCCAAACTGTTTTTT	CAWKTGQGPKLFF
TRBV15	18	NA	TRBJ2-1	many	TGTGCCACCAGCAGAGGTAGCTTCATTAACATTCTGGTTGGGGAGCAGTTCTTC	CATSRGSFINILVGEQFF
TRBV5-1	15	NA	TRBJ1-6	many	TGCGCCAGCAGCTTGGCCGGACTTCATAATTCACCCCTCCACTTT	CASSLAGLHNSPLHF
TRBV10-1	13	NA	TRBJ1-1	many	TGCGCCAGCAGTCGGGGGTACTACACTGAAGCTTTCTTT	CASSRGYYTEAFF
TRBV27	23	NA	TRBJ2-3	many	TGTGCCAGCAGTTTATTCGCTATTAGCAGCCGAAGCGAGGAGACAACTAACACAGATACGCAGTATTTT	CASSLFAISSRSEETTNTDTQYF
TRBV12-3/TRBV12-4	15	NA	TRBJ2-4	few	TGTGCCAGCAGCGTAGAACCCTCACCCCCAAACATTCAGTACTTC	CASSVEPSPPNIQYF
TRBV9	14	NA	TRBJ2-7	many	TGTGCCAGCAGCGCACAGGGAGTATCCTACGAGCAGTACTTC	CASSAQGVSYEQYF
TRBV6-1	12	NA	TRBJ1-5	few	TGTGCCAGCAGCGACCTATTTGGGCCCCAGCATTTT	CASSDLFGPQHF
TRBV30	17	NA	TRBJ1-5	NA	TGTGCCTGGAGTGTATCAGGGTTTGTGGGGGGGAGCCAGCCCCAGCATTTT	CAWSVSGFVGGSQPQHF
TRBV2	12	TRBD2	TRBJ2-1	many	TGTGCCAGCACTATATTGGCGGGAGAGAAGTTCTTC	CASTILAGEKFF
TRBV2	14	NA	TRBJ1-2	many	TGTGCCAGCAGTCCTGGGGGGACTAACTATGGCTACACCTTC	CASSPGGTNYGYTF
TRBV18	14	TRBD1	TRBJ2-7	many	TGTGCCAGTTCCACAGGGGTAGGAGGCTACGAGCAGTACTTC	CASSTGVGGYEQYF
TRBV12-3/TRBV12-4	15	NA	TRBJ2-7	many	TGTGCCAGCAGTCCTCAGGGAAATGGAGTATACGAGCAGTACTTC	CASSPQGNGVYEQYF
TRBV27	14	NA	TRBJ2-7	many	TGTGCCAGCAGTTTTACAGCGTCCGCCTACGAGCAGTACTTC	CASSFTASAYEQYF
TRBV28	13	TRBD1	TRBJ1-1	NA	TGTGCCAGCAGTCGACAGGGACGCACTGAGGCTTTCTTT	CASSRQGRTEAFF
TRBV20-1	12	NA	TRBJ2-1	many	TGCAGTGCTAGTGAAGGGATCAATGAGCAGTTCTTC	CSASEGINEQFF
TRBV9	16	NA	TRBJ1-4	many	TGTGCCAGCAGCCCCCTTTCTGGAGCAACTAATGAAAAACTGTTTTTT	CASSPLSGATNEKLFF
TRBV2	17	NA	TRBJ2-5	many	TGTGCCAGCAGTGATTCCTGGGGGGAAGGGGCGTCAGAGACCCAGTACTTC	CASSDSWGEGASETQYF
TRBV24-1	14	TRBD1	TRBJ1-1	NA	TGTGCCACAGCCTCCGGGACAGGGATCACTGAAGCTTTCTTT	CATASGTGITEAFF
TRBV28	14	NA	TRBJ2-7	many	TGTGCCAGCAGCCAAATCGACGTCTCCTACGAGCAGTACTTC	CASSQIDVSYEQYF
TRBV7-2	14	NA	TRBJ1-1	once	TGTGCCAGCAGCTCGCTCGGGGTAAACACTGAAGCTTTCTTT	CASSSLGVNTEAFF
TRBV20-1	15	TRBD2	TRBJ2-3	many	TGCAGTGCTCTTGAGCGGGGCTCTAACACAGATACGCAGTATTTT	CSALERGSNTDTQYF
TRBV7-8	20	TRBD2	TRBJ2-2	few	TGTGCCAGCAGTTTTATATCCCCGGGACTAGCGTTTTCGAACACCGGGGAGCTGTTTTTT	CASSFISPGLAFSNTGELFF
TRBV13	15	NA	TRBJ2-3	NA	TGTGCCAGCAGCTCCCCCGGGGGCGGCACAGATACGCAGTATTTT	CASSSPGGGTDTQYF